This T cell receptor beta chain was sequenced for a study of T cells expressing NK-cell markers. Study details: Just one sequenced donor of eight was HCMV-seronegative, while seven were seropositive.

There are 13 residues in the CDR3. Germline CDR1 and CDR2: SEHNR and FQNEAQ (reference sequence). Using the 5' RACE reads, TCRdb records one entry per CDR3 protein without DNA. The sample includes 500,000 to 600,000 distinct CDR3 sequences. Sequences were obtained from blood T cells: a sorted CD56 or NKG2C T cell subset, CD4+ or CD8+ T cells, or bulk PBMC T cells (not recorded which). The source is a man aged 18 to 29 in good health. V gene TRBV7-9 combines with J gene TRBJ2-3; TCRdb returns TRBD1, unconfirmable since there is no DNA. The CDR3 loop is CASSLQGTDTQYF.